Presented here are 28 T cell receptor beta chains from one specimen sequenced in a study of vaccination and CD4 T cells after COVID-19. Sequence data for DNA of cultured CD4+ T cells were generated by the Oncomine TCR Beta short-read assay. TCRdb passed the PCR reads through MiXCR, listing each CDR3 protein once. Of fewer than 4,500 distinct CDR3 sequences in the sample, about 20% were seen once. Their antigen targets remain unknown. The treatment was: roughly 10-day PBMC culture with coronavirus spike peptide pools or control peptides (ViraFEST assay). The sample taken for sequencing was CD4+ T cells from blood, cultured in vitro. The receptors here all came from a human donor who had recovered from COVID-19.

The chain employs TRBV6-1 and TRBJ2-7, with D perhaps TRBD1 (5 bases). Germline loops: CDR1 MNHNS, CDR2 SASEGT. Trimming left V 7 bases short and J 2 bases short, with 9 bases between. This CDR3 is 12 amino acids long. CDR3 in DNA: TGTGCCAGCACGAAGGACACCTACGAGCAGTACTTC. As protein: CASTKDTYEQYF.

By sample share, this clonotype is large. The genes are TRBV6-1 and TRBJ1-2, with D unclear. The CDR3 is 15 amino acids. CDR1 MNHNS and CDR2 SASEGT come from the germline V gene. V shed 7 bases and J shed 3 bases, with 18 bases lying between them. CDR3 in DNA: TGTGCCAGCACAATACTAACCGGGAGTCACTATGGCTACACCTTC. This gives the protein CASTILTGSHYGYTF.

This clonotype appeared a few times. CDR3 nucleotides: TGCAGTGCTCTGACTAGCGGGGGGCTCACAGATACGCAGTATTTT. It specifies CSALTSGGLTDTQYF. J is TRBJ2-3 and V is TRBV20-1; 13 bases line up with TRBD2. Germline assignment: CDR1 DFQATT and CDR2 SNEGSKA (reference sequence). The CDR3 totals 15 residues. The V gene end was trimmed by 5 bases and the J gene end by 2 bases; junction bases not matched to a gene: 4.

The chain recombines TRBV7-9 with TRBJ1-3; no firm D call. Deletions cut 1 base from V and 0 bases from J, with 10 bases between. The CDR3 totals 16 residues. Germline V gene data show CDR1 as SEHNR and CDR2 as FQNEAQ (reference sequence). The CDR3 here is CASSLDPLYSGNTIYF. The DNA of the CDR3 is TGTGCCAGCAGCTTAGATCCTCTCTACTCTGGAAACACCATATATTTT.

CDR3 sequence: CASSLQGLYTEAFF. CDR3 DNA sequence: TGTGCCAGCAGCTTACAGGGGCTTTACACTGAAGCTTTCTTT. V gene TRBV7-8 combines with J gene TRBJ1-1, with TRBD1 as a possible D gene (6 bases). This CDR3 has 14 amino acids. Trimming took off 2 bases at V and 3 bases at J, with 10 bases between the two ends. Germline V gives CDR1 SGHVS, CDR2 FQNEAQ.

The rearrangement joins TRBV20-1 to TRBJ2-4; D may correspond to TRBD1 or TRBD2 (5 bases each). With 0 bases removed from V and 8 bases from J, the gap between germline ends came to 17 bases. Per the germline V gene, CDR1 is DFQATT and CDR2 is SNEGSKA (reference sequence). The CDR3 is made up of 15 amino acids. This chain's CDR3 is CSARDSGGGRDIQYF. In DNA, the CDR3 is TGCAGTGCTAGAGATTCCGGTGGGGGTAGGGACATTCAGTACTTC.

In its sample, this clonotype was seen a few times. As DNA, the CDR3 is TGTGCCAGCAGCGTATTTACGGATACGCAGTATTTT. It translates to CASSVFTDTQYF. The chain carries TRBV9 and TRBJ2-3; D unresolved. V lost 1 base and J lost 6, with 6 bases in between. Germline CDR1 and CDR2: SGDLS and YYNGEE. This CDR3 comprises 12 residues. Full variable domain (missing parts from reference TRBV9 and TRBJ2-3): DSGVTQTPKHLITATGQRVTLRCSPRSGDLSVYWYQQSLDQGLQFLIQYYNGEERAKGNILERFSAQQFPDLHSELNLSSLELGDSALYFCASSVFTDTQYFGPGTRLTVL.

This clonotype was seen more than once but under ten times. V gene TRBV18 combines with J gene TRBJ1-2; 8 bases fit TRBD1. The CDR3 covers 15 residues. V lost 2 bases to trimming and J lost 4 bases; unmatched junction nucleotides: 6. CDR1 is KGHSH, CDR2 LQKENI, per germline. In nucleotides, the CDR3 is TGTGCCAGCTCACCAGTGGGACAGGAGGGCTATGGCTACACCTTC. It encodes CASSPVGQEGYGYTF.

This chain uses TRBV5-1 with TRBJ2-1, with 10 bases that match TRBD2. The CDR3 is made up of 15 amino acids. The germline gives CDR1 SGHRS, CDR2 YFSETQ. With V trimmed by 0 bases and J by 9 bases, 6 bases remained unmatched. The CDR3 sequence is CASSLGAGGLSEQFF. CDR3 coding DNA: TGCGCCAGCAGCTTGGGAGCGGGGGGGCTCTCTGAGCAGTTCTTC.

This clonotype was detected only once. The chain uses TRBV10-3 and TRBJ2-1, with a tentative D call TRBD2 (6 bases). V lost 3 bases to trimming and J lost 9 bases, with 15 bases between them. The germline V gene has CDR1 ENHRY and CDR2 SYGVKD. The CDR3 has 14 amino acids. The CDR3 is CAISEGTAMPEQFF. CDR3 sequence (DNA): TGTGCCATCAGTGAAGGGACTGCCATGCCTGAGCAGTTCTTC.

The chain carries TRBV20-1 and TRBJ1-1; D remains unclear. The CDR3 length is 14 residues. V lost 5 bases and J lost 0, with 13 bases in between. The germline gives CDR1 DFQATT, CDR2 SNEGSKA (reference sequence). Here the CDR3 DNA reads TGCAGTGCTGGTCTCCTGAACATGAACACTGAAGCTTTCTTT. Encoded protein: CSAGLLNMNTEAFF.

A few counts support this clonotype. This chain connects TRBV5-1 to TRBJ2-5; maybe TRBD2 (5 bases). Germline V gene lookup returns CDR1 SGHRS and CDR2 YFSETQ. This CDR3 spans 15 amino acids. V gave up 2 bases and J gave up 1 base, with 12 bases separating them. The CDR3 bases are TGCGCCAGCAGCTTAAGACTTAGCGCCCAAGAGACCCAGTACTTC. Its protein is CASSLRLSAQETQYF.

The chain carries TRBV6-1 and TRBJ2-1; a possible D gene is TRBD1 (6 bases). Germline loops: CDR1 MNHNS, CDR2 SASEGT. The CDR3 has 16 amino acids. Trimming cost V 4 bases and J 0 bases, with 13 bases left between them. The CDR3, as DNA: TGTGCCAGCAGTGGCCGGGACACTATCTCCTACAATGAGCAGTTCTTC. The encoded protein is CASSGRDTISYNEQFF.

This clonotype was seen a handful of times. The V gene is TRBV10-3, the J gene TRBJ2-1, with 10 nucleotides matching TRBD2. The CDR3 contains 17 residues. Trimming removed 3 bases from V and 3 bases from J; junction bases left unmatched: 8. CDR1 is ENHRY and CDR2 is SYGVKD in the germline V gene. The CDR3: CAISEFPAGGIYNEQFF. CDR3 bases: TGTGCCATCAGTGAATTTCCAGCGGGGGGGATCTACAATGAGCAGTTCTTC.

Only a few counts were recorded for this clonotype. V gene TRBV6-1 combines with J gene TRBJ1-2; D remains ambiguous. The V and J ends lost 1 base and 4 bases respectively, with 13 bases between them. Germline V gives CDR1 MNHNS, CDR2 SASEGT. The CDR3 sequence is 15 residues long. CDR3 residues: CASSEVGNSLYGYTF. DNA of the CDR3: TGTGCCAGCAGTGAAGTAGGAAACAGCCTCTATGGCTACACCTTC.

This clonotype was counted between two and nine times. The chain links TRBV2 to TRBJ1-5; 10 positions match TRBD1. CDR3 length: 14 residues. Germline-derived CDR1 and CDR2 are SNHLY and FYNNEI. The V gene end was trimmed by 6 bases and the J gene end by 6 bases; junction bases not matched to a gene: 5. The CDR3 here is CASRGTGEAQPQHF. The CDR3 DNA follows: TGTGCCAGCAGGGGGACAGGGGAGGCTCAGCCCCAGCATTTT.

The chain has TRBV20-1 and TRBJ2-2; D is possibly TRBD1 (5 bases). V was cut by 6 bases and J by 0 bases, with 8 bases left in between. CDR1 and CDR2 (germline): DFQATT, SNEGSKA (reference sequence). This CDR3 is built from 13 residues. The CDR3 is CSARQSNTGELFF. DNA for the CDR3: TGCAGTGCCAGACAGTCGAACACCGGGGAGCTGTTTTTT.

There are a few counts of this clonotype. The chain couples TRBV2 to TRBJ1-6; 8 nucleotides align to TRBD1. CDR1 SNHLY and CDR2 FYNNEI come from the germline V gene. J gave up 6 bases and V 6 bases, and 4 bases lay outside the gene matches. This CDR3 has 14 amino acids. In DNA form, the CDR3 reads TGTGCCAGCAGCAATGGACAGGGTAATTCACCCCTCCACTTT. Translated: CASSNGQGNSPLHF.

This clonotype showed up just a few times. The chain recombines TRBV2 with TRBJ2-2; TRBD2 might be the D (5 bases). Deletions cut 7 bases from V and 0 bases from J, with 18 bases between. Germline-derived CDR1 and CDR2 are SNHLY and FYNNEI. This CDR3 is 17 amino acids long. The CDR3 region is CASTINGGPSNTGELFF. The CDR3 DNA follows: TGTGCCAGCACCATTAATGGCGGGCCGTCGAACACCGGGGAGCTGTTTTTT.

J is TRBJ2-3 and V is TRBV5-6; TRBD1 might be the D (6 bases). V lost 3 bases to trimming and J lost 0 bases, with 11 bases between them. The CDR3 sequence is 15 residues long. Germline assignment: CDR1 SGHDT and CDR2 YYEEEE. This chain's CDR3 is CASSSNRVSTDTQYF. In DNA form, the CDR3 reads TGTGCCAGCAGCTCAAACAGGGTGAGCACAGATACGCAGTATTTT. The variable domain in full, completed from reference TRBV5-6 and TRBJ2-3, reads DAGVTQSPTHLIKTRGQQVTLRCSPKSGHDTVSWYQQALGQGPQFIFQYYEEEERQRGNFPDRFSGHQFPNYSSELNVNALLLGDSALYLCASSSNRVSTDTQYFGPGTRLTVL.

The rearrangement links TRBV6-1 to TRBJ1-2; D gene ambiguous. Germline V gene lookup returns CDR1 MNHNS and CDR2 SASEGT. The CDR3 extends over 14 amino acids. Trimming left V 6 bases short and J 0 bases short, with 11 bases between. CDR3 sequence (DNA): TGTGCCAGCAGCCAAGAAAGCGCTAACTATGGCTACACCTTC. Protein sequence: CASSQESANYGYTF.

The CDR3 DNA is TGTGCCTGGAGTGTAGGGCATGGGGAGCTGTTTTTT. Translating gives CAWSVGHGELFF. V is TRBV30 and J is TRBJ2-2; D is unclear. V was cut by 0 bases and J by 8 bases, with 7 bases left in between. The CDR3 covers 12 residues. Per the germline V gene, CDR1 is GTSNPN and CDR2 is SVGIG (reference sequence).

The chain joins TRBV30 to TRBJ1-5, with D tentatively TRBD1 (5 bases). Trimming shortened V by 2 bases and J by 2 bases, and 16 bases separated the two germline ends. The CDR3 has 16 residues. In germline, CDR1 is GTSNPN, CDR2 SVGIG (reference sequence). CDR3 sequence (DNA): TGTGCCTGGAGTCCGACAGTGACTGCCGGCAATCAGCCCCAGCATTTT. It is translated as CAWSPTVTAGNQPQHF.

This clonotype turned up a few times. V and J are TRBV20-1 and TRBJ1-2, with a weak D call TRBD1 (5 bases). V lost 6 bases and J lost 3, with 14 bases in between. The CDR3 extends over 13 amino acids. CDR1 is DFQATT, CDR2 SNEGSKA, per germline (reference sequence). The CDR3 sequence is CSAVTAKDYGYTF. CDR3 bases: TGCAGTGCCGTGACAGCCAAAGACTATGGCTACACCTTC.

This chain connects TRBV27 to TRBJ2-1; D remains unclear. The CDR3 runs to 14 residues. The germline gives CDR1 MNHEY, CDR2 SMNVEV (reference sequence). Trimming cost V 2 bases and J 4 bases, with 9 bases left between them. CDR3 sequence reads: CASSLESEYNEQFF. CDR3 DNA: TGTGCCAGCAGTTTAGAGTCGGAGTACAATGAGCAGTTCTTC.

This clonotype was detected only a few times. The gene calls are TRBV19 and TRBJ2-3, with 13 nucleotides matching TRBD2. Germline V gene lookup returns CDR1 LNHDA and CDR2 SQIVND (reference sequence). The CDR3 consists of 17 residues. With V trimmed by 6 bases and J by 3 bases, 9 bases remained unmatched. The DNA for the CDR3 is TGTGCCAGTAGCACAACTAGCGGGGGGGTGAGGACAGATACGCAGTATTTT. Protein: CASSTTSGGVRTDTQYF.

This clonotype is classed as medium-sized (0.01 to 0.1%). The chain joins TRBV19 to TRBJ1-2; 11 bases fit TRBD1. This CDR3 region has 15 residues. From germline, CDR1 is LNHDA and CDR2 SQIVND (reference sequence). Germline trimming cut 10 bases from V and 0 bases from J; bases unmatched to any gene: 7. The CDR3 bases are TGTGCCACCTCGGACAGGGGGCTTTCTAACTATGGCTACACCTTC. It codes for CATSDRGLSNYGYTF. Looking up the rest from reference TRBV19 and TRBJ1-2 gives the full variable domain: DGGITQSPKYLFRKEGQNVTLSCEQNLNHDAMYWYRQDPGQGLRLIYYSQIVNDFQKGDIAEGYSVSREKKESFPLTVTSAQKNPTAFYLCATSDRGLSNYGYTFGSGTRLTVV.

Only a few counts were recorded for this clonotype. The V and J genes are TRBV20-1 and TRBJ2-5; 9 bases are a match to TRBD2. Germline V gene lookup returns CDR1 DFQATT and CDR2 SNEGSKA (reference sequence). The length of the CDR3 is 15 residues. The ends lost 3 bases at V and 6 bases at J; junction bases unmatched: 11. CDR3 coding DNA: TGCAGTGCTAGGCTTAGCGGGGGAAAAACACAGACCCAGTACTTC. Its translation: CSARLSGGKTQTQYF.